This section outlines one T cell receptor (beta chain) sequence together with its context. What it binds is not known. This CDR3 is built from 13 residues. CD45RO/CCR7/CD25/CD127/CD95/CD27 sorting isolated CD4+ naive, central memory, regulatory and stem cell-like memory cells. Reverse transcribing all isolated RNA meant expressed TCRB transcripts were sequenced. The assay was immunoSEQ multiplex PCR, and TCRdb's table has in-frame clones only and misses some. The repertoire holds about 320,000 clones, 14% seen once, with about 6.7% in the top ten. This specimen comes from a study of beta chain features in type 1 diabetes. At the level of the study: Age and gender were similar between patients and healthy donors, as were cell yields. Overall study results and limits: Across patients, naive, central memory and Treg TCRB repertoires exhibited apparently greater similarity than was observed across healthy donors. Moderate but significant shortening of TCRB CDR3s was recorded in all four CD4+ subsets from Type 1 diabetes patients.

The rearrangement uses TRBV12-1 and TRBJ2-2. TRBV12-1 represents a pseudogene. This TCR was sampled from a man aged 25 to 40 in good health. The sequenced sample was central memory CD4+ T cells from blood. This CDR3 is CASSPLLAGELFF. CDR3 DNA: TGTGCCAGCAGCCCCCTGCTGGCCGGGGAGCTGTTTTTT.